This T cell receptor (beta chain) came from a study of quantifying T cell responses using KT2 cells. At the level of the study: Reverse transcription used primers in the TCR alpha and beta constant regions.

The table lists this clonotype with many counts. Germline V lookup: CDR1 SGHTA, CDR2 FQGNSA. Trimming took 7 bases from V and 9 from J, leaving 10 bases between them. CDR3 size: 11 residues. Each cDNA got a UMI-containing oligo ligated at its 3' end. An equimolar mix of RC1.1 and RC1.2 primed the beta chain across TRBC1 and TRBC2. MiXCR, applied by TCRdb to the UMI-ligation and nested PCR reads, yields one record per CDR3 protein. Of tens of thousands of distinct CDR3 sequences in the sample, under 14% were seen once. Sequenced input: PBMCs spiked with cells of the T cell clone KT2. V is TRBV7-2 and J is TRBJ2-1; D not certain. The sequence was collected from a human donor. The CDR3 protein is CASTVYGEQFF. Written as DNA, the CDR3 is TGTGCCAGCACCGTCTATGGTGAGCAGTTCTTC.